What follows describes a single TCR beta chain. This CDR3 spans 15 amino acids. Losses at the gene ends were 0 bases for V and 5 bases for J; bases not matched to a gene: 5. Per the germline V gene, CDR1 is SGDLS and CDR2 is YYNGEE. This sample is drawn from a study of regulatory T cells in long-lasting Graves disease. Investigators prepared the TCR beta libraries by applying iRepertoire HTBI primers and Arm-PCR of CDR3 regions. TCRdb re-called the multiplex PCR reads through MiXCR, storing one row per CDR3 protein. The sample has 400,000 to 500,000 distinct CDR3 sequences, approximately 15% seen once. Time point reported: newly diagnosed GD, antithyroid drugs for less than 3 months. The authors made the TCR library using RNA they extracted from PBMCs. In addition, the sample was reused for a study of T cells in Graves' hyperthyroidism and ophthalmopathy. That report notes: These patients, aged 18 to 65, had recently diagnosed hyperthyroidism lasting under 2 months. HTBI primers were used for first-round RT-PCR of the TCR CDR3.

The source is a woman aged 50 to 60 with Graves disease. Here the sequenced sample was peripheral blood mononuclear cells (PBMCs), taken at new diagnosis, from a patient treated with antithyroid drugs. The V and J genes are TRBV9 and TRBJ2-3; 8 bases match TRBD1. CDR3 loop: CASSVDQGAIDTQYF. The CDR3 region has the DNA TGTGCCAGCAGCGTAGACCAGGGGGCTATAGATACGCAGTATTTT.